This T cell receptor (beta chain) stems from a study of CD8+CD57+ T cells in acquired aplastic anemia. The study profiled TCR beta VDJ and CDR3 using genomic DNA as template. TCRdb ran MiXCR on the reads and lists one entry per CDR3 protein. The table records about 180,000 distinct CDR3 sequences, roughly 63% of them present only once. The V gene lost 5 bases and the J gene lost 7 bases, with 14 bases spanning the gap. There are 14 residues in the CDR3. Germline V gene lookup returns CDR1 SGHVS and CDR2 FNYEAQ. Sequencing was done on patients that had shown CD8+CD57+ cell expansion by flow cytometry. Sequenced material: sorted CD4+, CD8+, or CD8+CD57+ T cells (not recorded which) from PBMCs. The chain links TRBV7-6 to TRBJ1-4, with D possibly being TRBD1 (6 bases). The sequence came from a human donor with aplastic anemia. CDR3 sequence: CASSQGTSAEKLFF. The CDR3 DNA reads TGTGCCAGCAGCCAGGGGACAAGCGCTGAAAAACTGTTTTTT.